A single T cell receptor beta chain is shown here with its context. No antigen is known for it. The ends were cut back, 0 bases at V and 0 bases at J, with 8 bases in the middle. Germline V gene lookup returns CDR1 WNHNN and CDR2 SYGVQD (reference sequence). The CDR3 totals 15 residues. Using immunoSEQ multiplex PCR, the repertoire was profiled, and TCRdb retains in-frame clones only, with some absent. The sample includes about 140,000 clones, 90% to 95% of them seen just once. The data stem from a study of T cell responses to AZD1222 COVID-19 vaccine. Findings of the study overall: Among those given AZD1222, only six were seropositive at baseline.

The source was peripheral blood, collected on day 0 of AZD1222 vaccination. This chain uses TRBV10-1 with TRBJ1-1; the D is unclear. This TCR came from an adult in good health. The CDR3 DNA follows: TGCGCCAGCAGTGAGTCAGTGGCGGTGAACACTGAAGCTTTCTTT. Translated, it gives CASSESVAVNTEAFF.